Presented here are 27 T cell receptor beta chains from one specimen sequenced in a study of response to subunit inactivated influenza vaccine. In TCRdb, the RT-PCR reads were re-called with MiXCR into one record per CDR3 protein. The sample has a few hundred thousand distinct CDR3 sequences, around 13% seen once. The sequences come from PBMCs from blood, collected about 12 days after vaccination. These receptors were taken from a man aged 45-65 years who received an inactivated influenza vaccine.

The CDR3 nucleotides are TGCAGTGCTATGACAGTCTCTGGGGCCAACGTCCTGACTTTC. Translating gives CSAMTVSGANVLTF. This sequence joins TRBV20-1 and TRBJ2-6; D is perhaps TRBD1 (5 bases). Germline CDR1 reads DFQATT; CDR2 reads SNEGSKA (reference sequence). Trimming cost V 4 bases and J 0 bases, with 7 bases left between them. The CDR3 has 14 residues.

The chain combines TRBV20-1 with TRBJ2-1, with 10 bases aligning to TRBD1. From germline, CDR1 is DFQATT and CDR2 SNEGSKA (reference sequence). This CDR3 contains 14 residues. V trimming: 0 bases; J trimming: 7 bases; junction bases outside the gene matches: 3. CDR3: CSARDGDRGNEQFF. DNA of the CDR3: TGCAGTGCTAGAGATGGGGACAGGGGTAATGAGCAGTTCTTC.

This clonotype was seen ten or more times. This chain links TRBV3-1 with TRBJ2-7, with 9 bases aligning to TRBD2. J lost 2 bases, V lost 6 bases, and 5 bases had no gene match. CDR1 is LGHDT, CDR2 YNNKEL, per germline (reference sequence). The CDR3 consists of 14 residues. CDR3 sequence: CASSRSGGPYEQYF. The CDR3 DNA follows: TGTGCCAGCAGTAGAAGCGGGGGGCCCTACGAGCAGTACTTC.

This sequence joins TRBV9 and TRBJ2-3, with D possibly TRBD2 on 5 matching bases. Per the germline V gene, CDR1 is SGDLS and CDR2 is YYNGEE. CDR3 length: 20 amino acids. Trimming left V 0 bases short and J 3 bases short, with 26 bases between. The CDR3 DNA follows: TGTGCCAGCAGCGTAGAAAACAGAACCAGAGGGCATAGAGGGACAGATACGCAGTATTTT. Protein: CASSVENRTRGHRGTDTQYF.

This clonotype has a handful of counts. DNA of the CDR3: TGTGCCAGCAGCCCCCAGGAAGGGGTCGGCTACACCTTC. Translating it yields CASSPQEGVGYTF. The genes are TRBV7-2 and TRBJ1-2; possibly TRBD1 for D (5 bases). The CDR3 consists of 13 residues. Germline V CDR1 and CDR2: SGHTA, FQGNSA. Deletions cut 5 bases from V and 8 bases from J, with 15 bases between.

CDR3 loop: CSPMEPSGEKLFF. In nucleotides, the CDR3 is TGCAGTCCTATGGAGCCAAGCGGTGAAAAACTGTTTTTT. The chain joins TRBV20-1 to TRBJ1-4; D remains ambiguous. The length of the CDR3 is 13 residues. Germline-derived CDR1 and CDR2 are DFQATT and SNEGSKA (reference sequence). The V gene lost 8 bases and the J gene lost 7 bases, with 17 bases spanning the gap.

The chain links TRBV15 to TRBJ2-7, with no clear D. Germline V lookup: CDR1 LNHNV, CDR2 YYDKDF (reference sequence). This CDR3 is built from 13 residues. V lost 0 bases and J 6 bases, leaving 9 bases between the germline ends. CDR3 nucleotide sequence: TGTGCCACCAGCAGAGATTTGCAGACCGAGCAGTACTTC. Its translation is CATSRDLQTEQYF.

V usage is TRBV2 and J usage is TRBJ2-5, with 8 nucleotides matching TRBD2. The V segment lost 8 bases and the J segment 5 bases; nucleotides outside the gene matches: 10. This CDR3 spans 14 amino acids. Germline loops: CDR1 SNHLY, CDR2 FYNNEI. In DNA form, the CDR3 reads TGTGCCAGCCGTCCTTTCCGGGGGGGGGAGACCCAGTACTTC. Translating gives CASRPFRGGETQYF.

The chain uses TRBV9 and TRBJ1-5; 8 nucleotides line up with TRBD1. Germline V gene lookup returns CDR1 SGDLS and CDR2 YYNGEE. V shed 0 bases and J 7 bases; nucleotides not matched to a gene: 3. The CDR3 is 14 amino acids. CDR3 sequence: CASSVGTGRQPQHF. The CDR3 DNA sequence: TGTGCCAGCAGCGTAGGGACAGGGCGGCAGCCCCAGCATTTT.

This clonotype was observed many times. The gene calls are TRBV5-1 and TRBJ1-5; 7 bases match TRBD1. Germline CDR1 is SGHRS and CDR2 is YFSETQ. The CDR3 runs 14 residues. Trimming took 10 bases from V and 2 from J; bases not matched to a gene: 9. The CDR3 bases are TGCGCCTCCTCCACAGGACAGGGCAATCAGCCCCAGCATTTT. It codes for CASSTGQGNQPQHF.

The rearrangement links TRBV10-3 to TRBJ1-1; D is unresolved. In germline, CDR1 is ENHRY, CDR2 SYGVKD. This CDR3 spans 13 amino acids. Trimming took off 7 bases at V and 1 base at J, with 10 bases between the two ends. The CDR3 bases are TGTGCCATCACCAGTCAGCAGAACACTGAAGCTTTCTTT. Amino acid sequence: CAITSQQNTEAFF.

This clonotype was seen a handful of times. The V call is TRBV5-6, the J call TRBJ2-2, with 10 bases identical to TRBD1. CDR1 SGHDT and CDR2 YYEEEE come from the germline V gene. Losses at the gene ends were 6 bases for V and 3 bases for J; bases not matched to a gene: 5. The CDR3 covers 15 residues. CDR3 nucleotides: TGTGCCAGCATCGAGACAGGGGGCTACACCGGGGAGCTGTTTTTT. This encodes CASIETGGYTGELFF. Together with reference TRBV5-6 and TRBJ2-2, the CDR3 gives the full variable domain: DAGVTQSPTHLIKTRGQQVTLRCSPKSGHDTVSWYQQALGQGPQFIFQYYEEEERQRGNFPDRFSGHQFPNYSSELNVNALLLGDSALYLCASIETGGYTGELFFGEGSRLTVL.

This clonotype occurred a few times. DNA for the CDR3: TGTGCCAGCACAACTTCTCTCTATGGCTACACCTTC. Amino acids: CASTTSLYGYTF. The gene calls are TRBV12-3 or TRBV12-4 and TRBJ1-2; D uncertain. The V end was cut by 7 bases, the J end by 4 bases, with 10 bases between. The CDR3 is 12 residues long.

The table lists this clonotype with many counts. The chain recombines TRBV10-2 with TRBJ1-4; 9 bases agree with TRBD1. There are 13 residues in the CDR3. Germline trimming cut 10 bases from V and 7 bases from J; bases unmatched to any gene: 7. CDR1 and CDR2 (germline): WSHSY, SAAADI. This CDR3 is CATRQGDGEKLFF. The CDR3 nucleotides read TGCGCCACCAGACAGGGGGACGGTGAAAAACTGTTTTTT.

This rearrangement joins TRBV29-1 to TRBJ2-7; D is perhaps TRBD1 (5 bases). V lost 5 bases and J 6 bases, leaving 11 bases between the germline ends. This CDR3 region has 11 residues. The germline CDR1 and CDR2 sequences are SQVTM and ANQGSEA. In DNA form, the CDR3 reads TGCAGCGTTCTGACAGACTGCGAGCAGTACTTC. This sequence encodes CSVLTDCEQYF.

This clonotype has just a few counts. The genes are TRBV2 and TRBJ2-2; 10 bases are shared with TRBD2. The CDR3 is 18 residues long. The germline gives CDR1 SNHLY, CDR2 FYNNEI. J gave up 0 bases and V 7 bases, and 11 bases lay outside the gene matches. The CDR3, as DNA: TGTGCCAGCATCAAGACTAGCGGGTATAACGCGAACACCGGGGAGCTGTTTTTT. Translated: CASIKTSGYNANTGELFF.

In this sample, this clonotype turned up a few times. This rearrangement joins TRBV7-9 to TRBJ2-5; 10 nucleotides line up with TRBD1. The CDR3 sequence is 15 residues long. J lost 3 bases, V lost 5 bases, and 6 bases had no gene match. Germline-derived CDR1 and CDR2 are SEHNR and FQNEAQ (reference sequence). CDR3 region: CASSTGDRGKETQYF. DNA for the CDR3: TGTGCCAGCAGCACCGGGGACAGGGGCAAAGAGACCCAGTACTTC.

This clonotype was seen a few times. This chain links TRBV4-2 with TRBJ2-7; D is uncertain. Trimming took off 1 base at V and 2 bases at J, with 6 bases between the two ends. This CDR3 comprises 13 residues. Germline V gene sequence: CDR1 LGHNA, CDR2 YNFKEQ. This CDR3 reads CASSQGRPYEQYF. In nucleotides, the CDR3 is TGTGCCAGCAGCCAAGGCAGACCCTACGAGCAGTACTTC.

This clonotype was detected a few times. The chain carries TRBV5-1 and TRBJ1-2; 9 nucleotides align to TRBD1. Germline CDR1 SGHRS, CDR2 YFSETQ. The CDR3 runs 13 residues. V lost 3 bases to trimming and J lost 7 bases; unmatched junction nucleotides: 4. The CDR3 DNA reads as TGCGCCAGCAGCTATGGGACAGGGAGTGGCTACACCTTC. It specifies CASSYGTGSGYTF.

This chain joins TRBV24-1 and TRBJ2-1; 10 nucleotides match TRBD2. After removal of 2 bases from V and 4 bases from J, the junction contained 10 bases not matched to a gene. Germline CDR1 KGHDR, CDR2 SFDVKD. CDR3 length: 18 residues. CDR3 in amino acids: CATSDSLKREGQYNEQFF. CDR3 nucleotides: TGTGCCACCAGTGATTCATTAAAGCGGGAGGGCCAGTACAATGAGCAGTTCTTC.

In this sample, this clonotype turned up a few times. J is TRBJ2-2 and V is TRBV10-3, with TRBD2 identical over 7 bases. The CDR3 loop spans 16 amino acids. V shed 6 bases, J shed 2 bases, and the junction held 9 bases outside the gene matches. The germline gives CDR1 ENHRY, CDR2 SYGVKD. This CDR3 is CAIRGQIAGNTGELFF. CDR3 DNA sequence: TGTGCCATCAGGGGTCAGATAGCGGGCAACACCGGGGAGCTGTTTTTT.

The V and J genes are TRBV29-1 and TRBJ2-7; 8 nucleotides align to TRBD1. The V gene's germline CDR1 is SQVTM and CDR2 ANQGSEA. The CDR3 loop spans 12 amino acids. The J segment lost 3 bases and the V segment lost 7 bases, leaving 5 bases of the junction unmatched. CDR3 amino acids: CSGEDRDYEQYF. The CDR3 region has the DNA TGCAGCGGAGAGGACAGGGACTACGAGCAGTACTTC.

Notes on this clonotype: This may be a read error, as it is one base from a much larger clone. The rearrangement joins TRBV6-2 or TRBV6-3 to TRBJ2-5; D perhaps matches TRBD1 (6 bases). Germline lookup yields CDR1 MNHEY and CDR2 SVGEGT. This CDR3 is 13 amino acids long. CDR3 sequence reads: CASSYGQREIQYF. The CDR3, as DNA: TGTGCCAGCAGTTACGGACAGAGGGAGATCCAGTACTTC.

This chain links TRBV29-1 with TRBJ1-3; the D is unclear. V shed 0 bases and J shed 3 bases, with 6 bases lying between them. From germline, CDR1 is SQVTM and CDR2 ANQGSEA. The CDR3 extends over 13 amino acids. Here the CDR3 DNA reads TGCAGCGTTGAAGAAGGGCTTGGAAACACCATATATTTT. This translates into CSVEEGLGNTIYF.

The chain couples TRBV4-2 to TRBJ1-4; no firm D call. The CDR3 loop spans 13 amino acids. Trimming pared 6 bases from V and 3 bases from J, leaving 8 bases between. CDR1 is LGHNA and CDR2 is YNFKEQ in the germline V gene. The CDR3 region is CASRTDPNEKLFF. Written as DNA, the CDR3 is TGTGCCAGCAGGACCGATCCTAATGAAAAACTGTTTTTT.

This clonotype was counted ten times or more. The V gene is TRBV7-2, the J gene TRBJ1-5, with a tentative D call TRBD1 (5 bases). The CDR3 has 16 amino acids. The germline CDR1 and CDR2 sequences are SGHTA and FQGNSA. Between the trimmed V and J ends, which lost 2 bases and 4 bases, there was a span of 15 bases. The CDR3 sequence: CASSLTGTALNQPQHF. Here the CDR3 DNA reads TGTGCCAGCAGCTTAACCGGGACGGCTCTAAATCAGCCCCAGCATTTT. The full variable domain, its missing parts supplied by reference TRBV7-2 and TRBJ1-5, is GAGVSQSPSNKVTEKGKDVELRCDPISGHTALYWYRQSLGQGLEFLIYFQGNSAPDKSGLPSDRFSAERTGGSVSTLTIQRTQQEDSAVYLCASSLTGTALNQPQHFGDGTRLSIL.

The V call is TRBV6-2 or TRBV6-3, the J call TRBJ1-5; no reliable D call. CDR3 length: 14 amino acids. Between the trimmed V and J ends, which lost 7 bases and 6 bases, there was a span of 16 bases. Germline values: CDR1 MNHEY, CDR2 SVGEGT. The CDR3 DNA sequence: TGTGCCAGCACCCCGTCGGGCATAAGTCAGCCCCAGCATTTT. It encodes CASTPSGISQPQHF.